The 17 T cell receptor beta chains given below trace back to one sample, sequenced in a study of neurological immune-mediated disorders. The time point was: longitudinal time-point 2. Using its own MiXCR run on the 5' RACE reads, TCRdb lists one record per CDR3 protein. The profile shows 50,000 or so distinct CDR3 sequences, roughly 13% of them singletons. Sample: PBMCs. The receptors here all came from a male donor with HTLV-1-associated myelopathy (HAM/TSP).

This clonotype was recorded many times. The chain links TRBV28 to TRBJ1-1; 8 nucleotides match TRBD1. Per the germline V gene, CDR1 is MDHEN and CDR2 is SYDVKM. The CDR3 consists of 15 residues. Trimming took 6 bases from V and 6 from J; bases not matched to a gene: 12. Here the CDR3 reads CASSPVPDRGPEAFF. For the CDR3, the DNA is TGTGCCAGCAGCCCGGTCCCCGACAGGGGTCCTGAAGCTTTCTTT.

There are many counts of this clonotype. V usage is TRBV15 and J usage is TRBJ1-4; 8 bases are shared with TRBD1. This CDR3 comprises 16 residues. Per the germline V gene, CDR1 is LNHNV and CDR2 is YYDKDF (reference sequence). Losses at the gene ends were 3 bases for V and 7 bases for J; bases not matched to a gene: 10. Written as DNA, the CDR3 is TGTGCCACCAGCAGCCTTACTACAGGGGGTCCTGAAAAACTGTTTTTT. Its protein product is CATSSLTTGGPEKLFF.

In this sample, this clonotype turned up many times. The CDR3: CSARGRRNTGELFF. CDR3 DNA: TGCAGTGCTAGAGGAAGGCGGAACACCGGGGAGCTGTTTTTT. The chain joins TRBV20-1 to TRBJ2-2, with D uncertain. V was clipped by 1 base and J by 1 base, with 7 bases between them. Germline-derived CDR1 and CDR2 are DFQATT and SNEGSKA (reference sequence). CDR3 length equals 14 residues.

This clonotype was detected ten times or more. This rearrangement joins TRBV6-1 to TRBJ2-1; 8 bases are shared with TRBD2. The ends lost 2 bases at V and 0 bases at J; junction bases unmatched: 12. The CDR3 sequence is 19 residues long. CDR1 MNHNS and CDR2 SASEGT come from the germline V gene. In nucleotides, the CDR3 is TGTGCCAGCAGTGAAAAGATCGGTAGCGGGGTGCTCTCCTACAATGAGCAGTTCTTC. Protein product: CASSEKIGSGVLSYNEQFF.

This clonotype appeared many times. The J gene is TRBJ2-5, the V gene TRBV7-2; D may be TRBD1 or TRBD2 (7 bases each). The V end was cut by 6 bases, the J end by 5 bases, with 13 bases between. Germline lookup yields CDR1 SGHTA and CDR2 FQGNSA. This CDR3 region has 13 residues. CDR3 in DNA: TGTGCCAGCAGATACCAGGGGGGGGAGACCCAGTACTTC. Amino acids: CASRYQGGETQYF.

This clonotype was recorded at least ten times. The chain recombines TRBV12-3 or TRBV12-4 with TRBJ1-5; 7 nucleotides line up with TRBD1. CDR3 length: 15 amino acids. The J segment lost 1 base and the V segment lost 6 bases, leaving 6 bases of the junction unmatched. The CDR3 is CASRREGASNQPQHF. The DNA of the CDR3 is TGTGCCAGCAGGCGTGAGGGGGCAAGCAATCAGCCCCAGCATTTT.

This clonotype was recorded at least ten times. J is TRBJ2-5 and V is TRBV5-4, with 9 bases fitting TRBD2. V was pared by 3 bases and J by 4 bases, with 10 bases of the junction left unmatched. In germline, CDR1 is SGHNT, CDR2 YYREEE (reference sequence). The CDR3 loop spans 16 amino acids. CDR3 in amino acids: CASSSAMGLAGETQYF. The CDR3 DNA reads as TGTGCCAGCAGCTCCGCGATGGGACTAGCAGGAGAGACCCAGTACTTC.

On this clonotype: A read error is possible here, since a much larger clone lies one base away. This rearrangement joins TRBV20-1 to TRBJ2-7; D may match TRBD1 or TRBD2 (5 bases each). Germline CDR1 is DFQATT and CDR2 is SNEGSKA (reference sequence). This CDR3 contains 14 residues. Trimming removed 2 bases at V and 3 bases at J, with 14 bases between. CDR3 amino acids: CSARSGHASYEQYF. As DNA, the CDR3 is TGCAGTGCTAGATCGGGGCATGCGAGCTACGAGCAGTACTTC.

At least ten counts were recorded for this clonotype. The chain's CDR3 is CASSQLAGAPAEQFF. The CDR3 nucleotides are TGCGCCAGCAGCCAACTAGCGGGGGCCCCTGCCGAGCAGTTCTTC. This chain links TRBV5-1 with TRBJ2-1; 11 bases line up with TRBD2. Germline V CDR1 and CDR2: SGHRS, YFSETQ. The trim removed 4 bases at V and 10 bases at J, leaving 10 bases unmatched. CDR3 length: 15 residues.

In this sample, this clonotype turned up many times. The chain joins TRBV12-3 or TRBV12-4 to TRBJ1-1; tentative D call: TRBD1 (5 bases). The CDR3 has 15 amino acids. Trimming pared 4 bases from V and 4 bases from J, leaving 16 bases between. The CDR3 loop reads CASSSGFGPGTEAFF. CDR3 nucleotides: TGTGCCAGCAGTTCAGGGTTTGGGCCAGGCACTGAAGCTTTCTTT.

This clonotype has at least ten counts. V and J are TRBV10-3 and TRBJ1-4; TRBD1 aligns across 9 bases. The trim removed 2 bases at V and 7 bases at J, leaving 5 bases unmatched. Germline V gene lookup returns CDR1 ENHRY and CDR2 SYGVKD. The CDR3 contains 15 residues. CDR3 nucleotide sequence: TGTGCCATCAGTGAGACCGGGACAGGGAGTGAAAAACTGTTTTTT. Translating gives CAISETGTGSEKLFF.

Ten or more counts support this clonotype. J is TRBJ2-7 and V is TRBV7-9; D is possibly TRBD1 (6 bases). This CDR3 contains 13 residues. The V end lost 1 base, the J end lost 6 bases, and 10 bases lay between the germline ends. The germline gives CDR1 SEHNR, CDR2 FQNEAQ (reference sequence). Written as DNA, the CDR3 is TGTGCCAGCAGCTTAGGACAGGTTGGCGAGCAGTACTTC. Translation gives CASSLGQVGEQYF.

This clonotype was counted at least ten times. The rearrangement links TRBV16 to TRBJ2-3; D may be TRBD1 (6 bases). The CDR3 has 15 amino acids. The germline V gene encodes CDR1 KGHSY and CDR2 FQNENV. Trimming removed 4 bases at V and 4 bases at J, with 15 bases between. The CDR3 DNA reads as TGTGCCAGCAGCCTCGGACAGTTCTCGTCAGATACGCAGTATTTT. This translates into CASSLGQFSSDTQYF.

This chain links TRBV3-1 with TRBJ1-2; D is possibly TRBD1 (6 bases). CDR1 is LGHDT, CDR2 YNNKEL, per germline (reference sequence). The CDR3 sequence is 16 residues long. V was cut by 2 bases and J by 4 bases, with 17 bases left in between. The CDR3 reads CASSQSVGGTSYGYTF. The CDR3 DNA sequence: TGTGCCAGCAGCCAAAGCGTAGGCGGGACATCCTATGGCTACACCTTC.

This clonotype appeared many times. The chain joins TRBV6-1 to TRBJ1-2; D is uncertain. This CDR3 region has 14 residues. With 6 bases removed from V and 3 bases from J, the gap between germline ends came to 14 bases. The germline V gene encodes CDR1 MNHNS and CDR2 SASEGT. CDR3 DNA: TGTGCCAGCAGAGGGAACAGCGCAGACTATGGCTACACCTTC. It specifies CASRGNSADYGYTF.

This clonotype was picked up a small number of times. A read error may be the cause here, since a much bigger clone is one base away. The genes are TRBV7-2 and TRBJ2-1; D might be TRBD1 or TRBD2, each matching 6 bases. Germline loops: CDR1 SGHTA, CDR2 FQGNSA. CDR3 length: 15 residues. CDR3 DNA sequence: TGTGCCGGCAGAGTACAGGGAGGTTCCTACAATGAGCAGTTCTTC. Encoded protein: CAGRVQGGSYNEQFF.

This clonotype was counted only a few times. A single base separates this from a much larger clone, so it may be a read error. The J gene is TRBJ2-1, the V gene TRBV6-5; D possibly corresponds to TRBD1 (6 bases). Trimming pared 7 bases from V and 4 bases from J, leaving 17 bases between. Germline assignment: CDR1 MNHEY and CDR2 SVGAGI. CDR3 length: 15 residues. CDR3 protein: CASKTPGTRYNEQFF. CDR3 nucleotides: TGTGCCAGCAAAACCCCCGGGACAAGGTACAATGAGCAGTTCTTC.